This T cell receptor (beta chain) derives from a study of cytomegalovirus exposure and HLA in healthy donors. Vbeta (60) and Jbeta (13) primers were used in the PCR. Libraries were prepared by immunoSEQ multiplex PCR; TCRdb keeps only in-frame clonotypes and omits some of them. Among 150,000 to 200,000 clones listed, 77% were seen once. The germline V and J ends were trimmed by 4 bases and 3 bases, with 4 bases remaining between them. Per germline, CDR1 LNHDA and CDR2 SQIVND (reference sequence). The CDR3 is 11 residues long. The clonotype originates from a woman under 40 in good health and CMV-seronegative. Input material: PBMCs. This sequence joins TRBV19 and TRBJ2-7; D is ambiguous. The CDR3 reads CASSTHYEQYF. CDR3 in DNA: TGTGCCAGTAGTACACACTACGAGCAGTACTTC.